One TCR beta chain is described in this entry. Profiling relied on immunoSEQ multiplex PCR, and the TCRdb table lists in-frame clones only, not all of them. Among nearly 350,000 clones listed, more than 70% were seen once. The data derive from a study of blood T cell repertoires in COVID-19. The source is a woman in her 70s with COVID-19, enrolled during active disease. Source material: peripheral blood.

As DNA, the CDR3 is TGCGCCAGCAGCTTGACAGAGGAGATACAGGGGGCTGGGGGCTACACCTTC. Translation: CASSLTEEIQGAGGYTF. The V gene is TRBV5-1, the J gene TRBJ1-2; TRBD1 matches 9 bases. CDR1 and CDR2 from the germline V gene are SGHRS and YFSETQ. This CDR3 has 17 amino acids. The ends lost 1 base at V and 8 bases at J; junction bases unmatched: 15.